Presented here are 8 T cell receptor beta chains from one specimen sequenced in a study of OX40 agonist ivuxolimab in advanced cancers. Here immunoSEQ multiplex PCR was the method, and the copy in TCRdb shows in-frame clones only, minus some. The data hold approximately 72,000 clones, with around 90% observed a single time. Specimen: CD4+ or CD8+ T cells sorted from blood, collected in a trial of the OX40 agonist ivuxolimab. The receptor set was obtained from an adult with an advanced solid tumor such as melanoma, head and neck, liver or kidney cancer.

This chain joins TRBV7-9 and TRBJ2-5; D might be TRBD1 (5 bases). V was trimmed by 3 bases and J by 1 base, leaving 9 bases between them. Per germline, CDR1 SEHNR and CDR2 FQNEAQ (reference sequence). The CDR3 has 14 amino acids. The CDR3 protein is CASSFDSSQETQYF. The CDR3 region has the DNA TGTGCCAGCAGCTTCGACAGCTCCCAAGAGACCCAGTACTTC.

V usage is TRBV5-1 and J usage is TRBJ1-2; D uncertain. The length of the CDR3 is 12 residues. Germline V gene sequence: CDR1 SGHRS, CDR2 YFSETQ. Trimming cost V 3 bases and J 0 bases, with 3 bases left between them. The CDR3 sequence: CASSSTNYGYTF. CDR3 bases: TGCGCCAGCAGCTCAACTAACTATGGCTACACCTTC.

This chain uses TRBV30 with TRBJ2-7, with 9 bases lining up with TRBD2. This CDR3 comprises 14 residues. Per germline, CDR1 GTSNPN and CDR2 SVGIG (reference sequence). V was pared by 2 bases and J by 3 bases, with 5 bases of the junction left unmatched. The CDR3 nucleotides are TGTGCCTGGAGTAAGTCTAGCGGGAACTACGAGCAGTACTTC. Translation: CAWSKSSGNYEQYF.

The chain recombines TRBV27 with TRBJ1-5, with D hard to call. Germline assignment: CDR1 MNHEY and CDR2 SMNVEV (reference sequence). CDR3 length equals 13 residues. Trimming left V 2 bases short and J 7 bases short, with 9 bases between. CDR3 coding DNA: TGTGCCAGCAGTTTAGCGGGCGGCCAGCCCCAGCATTTT. It is translated as CASSLAGGQPQHF.

The chain uses TRBV18 and TRBJ2-6; 7 bases agree with TRBD1. V dropped 2 bases and J dropped 1; count of bases not matched to a gene: 5. The length of the CDR3 is 17 residues. CDR1 is KGHSH, CDR2 LQKENI, per germline. The CDR3 DNA follows: TGTGCCAGCTCACCAAAAGGGGGCGAATCTGGGGCCAACGTCCTGACTTTC. Translating gives CASSPKGGESGANVLTF.

The chain joins TRBV7-2 to TRBJ2-2; TRBD2 matches at 10 bases. Germline trimming cut 1 base from V and 5 bases from J; bases unmatched to any gene: 10. This CDR3 comprises 18 residues. Germline CDR1 is SGHTA and CDR2 is FQGNSA. The CDR3 DNA reads as TGTGCCAGCAGCTTAGGTGCTAGCGGGAGTAGTGGAACCGGGGAGCTGTTTTTT. Protein product: CASSLGASGSSGTGELFF.

The V and J genes are TRBV18 and TRBJ1-1; no reliable D call. Germline V lookup: CDR1 KGHSH, CDR2 LQKENI. The CDR3 totals 13 residues. The V and J ends lost 1 base and 3 bases respectively, with 6 bases between them. The CDR3 coding sequence is TGTGCCAGCTCACCACACTCGGACACTGAAGCTTTCTTT. This translates into CASSPHSDTEAFF.

The chain joins TRBV7-2 to TRBJ1-1; D remains unclear. There are 13 residues in the CDR3. V shed 1 base and J shed 4 bases, with 7 bases lying between them. The V gene's germline CDR1 is SGHTA and CDR2 FQGNSA. As DNA, the CDR3 is TGTGCCAGCAGCTTAGGGTGGTCCACTGAAGCTTTCTTT. Translated, it gives CASSLGWSTEAFF. The full variable domain, with the rest looked up from reference TRBV7-2 and TRBJ1-1, is GAGVSQSPSNKVTEKGKDVELRCDPISGHTALYWYRQSLGQGLEFLIYFQGNSAPDKSGLPSDRFSAERTGGSVSTLTIQRTQQEDSAVYLCASSLGWSTEAFFGQGTRLTVV.